Sequencing of this TCR beta chain was carried out in a study of OX40 agonist ivuxolimab in advanced cancers. In the study overall: Cohort: around 86% men, mean age about 60, aged about 20 to 90.

TCRdb's copy holds only in-frame clones and misses some; the assay was immunoSEQ multiplex PCR. Of about 45,000 clones in the sample, around 93% were seen once. Study-level results: Some nonresponders likewise displayed low normalized T-cell clonal expansion. Within 6 weeks, CD4+ and CD8+ blood T cells expanded clonally at 0.1 to 3.0 mg/kg.

The germline V gene encodes CDR1 MNHEY and CDR2 SMNVEV (reference sequence). The CDR3 sequence is 18 residues long. Germline trimming cut 3 bases from V and 10 bases from J; bases unmatched to any gene: 19. It was autoimmune disease history or systemic immunosuppression that excluded patients. On this clone itself: Its antigen is undetermined. The same CDR3 also results from other DNA sequences found in this sample.

This clonotype was sampled from an adult with an advanced solid tumor such as melanoma, head and neck, liver or kidney cancer. The chain links TRBV27 to TRBJ2-1; 9 bases are shared with TRBD2. The source material was CD4+ or CD8+ T cells sorted from blood, sampled in a trial of the OX40 agonist ivuxolimab. The CDR3 reads CASSFYPGRGLAGGEQFF. In nucleotides, the CDR3 is TGTGCCAGCAGTTTCTACCCCGGGCGGGGACTGGCGGGAGGGGAGCAGTTCTTC.